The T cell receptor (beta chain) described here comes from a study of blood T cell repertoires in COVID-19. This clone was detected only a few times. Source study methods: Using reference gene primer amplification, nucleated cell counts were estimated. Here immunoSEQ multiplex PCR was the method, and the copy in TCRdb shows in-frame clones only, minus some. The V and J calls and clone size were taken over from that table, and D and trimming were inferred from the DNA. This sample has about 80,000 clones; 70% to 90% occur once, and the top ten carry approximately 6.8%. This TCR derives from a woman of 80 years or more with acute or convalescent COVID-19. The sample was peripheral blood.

This CDR3 is CASGGGADEQYF. CDR3 coding DNA: TGTGCCAGCGGAGGAGGGGCAGACGAGCAGTACTTC. The chain has TRBV7-9 and TRBJ2-7; tentatively, D is TRBD2 (6 bases). The V and J ends lost 8 bases and 5 bases respectively, with 13 bases between them. Germline CDR1 reads SEHNR; CDR2 reads FQNEAQ (reference sequence). The CDR3 consists of 12 residues. Complete variable domain (other parts from reference TRBV7-9 and TRBJ2-7): DTGVSQNPRHKITKRGQNVTFRCDPISEHNRLYWYRQTLGQGPEFLTYFQNEAQLEKSRLLSDRFSAERPKGSFSTLEIQRTEQGDSAMYLCASGGGADEQYFGPGTRLTVT.